The 20 T cell receptor beta chains below all came from one sample that was sequenced in a study of CD8 T cells in ankylosing spondylitis (dated by TCRdb to 2016 to 2017). What the authors observed across the whole study: A TCR beta motif of several highly homologous amino acid variants appeared characteristic of blood from ankylosing spondylitis patients.

What these receptors recognize is not known. The protocol used for the library was 5' RACE. The instrument was an Illumina HiSeq 2500. Using fastp trimming at Q25 and MiXCR clonotype assembly, TCRdb reanalyzed the public sequencing data and kept in-frame beta chains. Entries that share a CDR3 protein sequence are merged under the most common genes and DNA. This sample holds fewer than 550,000 distinct CDR3 sequences; roughly 5.2% were observed only once. Clones ranked in the top ten supply around 3.5% of the sample. The specimen sequenced was blood, either unsorted or a sorted T cell fraction (not recorded which). All receptors come from a male donor with ankylosing spondylitis.

The sample holds many counts of this clonotype. V and J are TRBV6-5 and TRBJ2-1; tentatively, D is TRBD2 (5 bases). The germline gives CDR1 MNHEY, CDR2 SVGAGI. V was cut by 2 bases and J by 12 bases, with 14 bases left in between. This CDR3 is built from 13 residues. CDR3 amino acids: CASSYNGKRVQFF. The CDR3 DNA follows: TGTGCCAGCAGTTACAACGGGAAGAGGGTGCAGTTCTTC.

This clonotype showed up just a few times. This rearrangement joins TRBV6-1 to TRBJ2-3; D is ambiguous. Looked up from germline, CDR1 is MNHNS and CDR2 is SASEGT. The CDR3 has 14 residues. Trimming took 5 bases from V and 8 from J, leaving 17 bases between them. The chain's CDR3 is CASSRLWWDGTQYF. The DNA for the CDR3 is TGTGCCAGCAGTCGTCTCTGGTGGGATGGTACGCAGTATTTT.

This clonotype was seen a handful of times. The V call is TRBV11-2, the J call TRBJ2-4; 9 bases align to TRBD2. The CDR3 is 22 residues long. Germline loops: CDR1 SGHAT, CDR2 FQNNGV. The V segment lost 0 bases and the J segment 1 base; nucleotides outside the gene matches: 19. The CDR3 sequence is CASSLEGNTGLAPLGAKNIQYF. The CDR3 nucleotides read TGTGCCAGCAGCTTAGAAGGAAACACGGGACTAGCACCCCTTGGGGCCAAAAACATTCAGTACTTC.

This clonotype came up a few times. Here the CDR3 reads CATSRAGMSPYSYEQYF. CDR3 coding DNA: TGTGCCACCAGCAGGGCAGGGATGAGTCCCTACTCCTACGAGCAGTACTTC. V and J are TRBV15 and TRBJ2-7; D is possibly TRBD1 (5 bases). The germline V gene has CDR1 LNHNV and CDR2 YYDKDF (reference sequence). This CDR3 contains 17 residues. Deletions cut 3 bases from V and 0 bases from J, with 18 bases between. Filled out from reference TRBV15 and TRBJ2-7, the complete variable domain reads DAMVIQNPRYQVTQFGKPVTLSCSQTLNHNVMYWYQQKSSQAPKLLFHYYDKDFNNEADTPDNFQSRRPNTSFCFLDIRSPGLGDTAMYLCATSRAGMSPYSYEQYFGPGTRLTVT.

This sequence joins TRBV5-1 and TRBJ2-3, with D perhaps matching TRBD1 (7 bases). The CDR3 contains 15 residues. V was trimmed by 3 bases and J by 2 bases, leaving 13 bases between them. Germline values: CDR1 SGHRS, CDR2 YFSETQ. The CDR3 reads CASSWGRGDTDTQYF. In nucleotides, the CDR3 is TGCGCCAGCAGCTGGGGCAGGGGGGACACAGATACGCAGTATTTT. Complete variable domain (other parts from reference TRBV5-1 and TRBJ2-3): KAGVTQTPRYLIKTRGQQVTLSCSPISGHRSVSWYQQTPGQGLQFLFEYFSETQRNKGNFPGRFSGRQFSNSRSEMNVSTLELGDSALYLCASSWGRGDTDTQYFGPGTRLTVL.

In its sample, this clonotype was seen many times. The rearrangement joins TRBV7-6 to TRBJ1-1, with D uncertain. CDR1 and CDR2 (germline): SGHVS, FNYEAQ. V was pared by 7 bases and J by 4 bases, with 19 bases between. The CDR3 sequence is 15 residues long. The CDR3 DNA sequence: TGTGCCAGCACACCACTGGGGTCTGAGGGCACTGAAGCTTTCTTT. It specifies CASTPLGSEGTEAFF.

This clonotype showed up many times. The genes are TRBV18 and TRBJ1-1; no clear D. The CDR3 spans 15 residues. Trimming took 0 bases from V and 1 from J, leaving 9 bases between them. Germline V gives CDR1 KGHSH, CDR2 LQKENI. CDR3 residues: CASSPPLRKNTEAFF. DNA of the CDR3: TGTGCCAGCTCACCACCATTGAGGAAGAACACTGAAGCTTTCTTT. The variable domain in full, completed from reference TRBV18 and TRBJ1-1, reads NAGVMQNPRHLVRRRGQEARLRCSPMKGHSHVYWYRQLPEEGLKFMVYLQKENIIDESGMPKERFSAEFPKEGPSILRIQQVVRGDSAAYFCASSPPLRKNTEAFFGQGTRLTVV.

This clonotype was detected a few times. J is TRBJ1-1 and V is TRBV11-1; the D gene is possibly TRBD1 (5 bases). The CDR3 runs 18 residues. Germline-derived CDR1 and CDR2 are SGHAT and FQDESV (reference sequence). V was pared by 0 bases and J by 0 bases, with 17 bases between. In DNA form, the CDR3 reads TGTGCCAGCAGCTTAGCCCAGTTTCTTACAGGAATGAACACTGAAGCTTTCTTT. It encodes CASSLAQFLTGMNTEAFF.

This clonotype was detected ten times or more. No conserved phenylalanine or tryptophan is present at the end of the CDR3, so a read error is the likely explanation. No DNA is shown, since the ends of the CDR3 on it are uncertain; the CDR3 is the one TCRdb lists. This rearrangement joins TRBV15 to TRBJ2-7; the DNA was not compared with TRBD1, the D call given in the table. Germline CDR1 is LNHNV and CDR2 is YYDKDF (reference sequence). The CDR3 spans 13 amino acids, including both terminal residues. The CDR3 here is CATSRKNRTQGEN.

This clonotype was recorded many times. The rearrangement links TRBV15 to TRBJ2-5, with D possibly matching TRBD2 (5 bases). V lost 1 base to trimming and J lost 5 bases, with 20 bases between them. The germline V gene has CDR1 LNHNV and CDR2 YYDKDF (reference sequence). The CDR3 is 17 residues long. The CDR3 sequence is CATSRVRGSGQYETQYF. CDR3 nucleotides: TGTGCCACCAGCAGAGTTCGGGGTTCCGGCCAATACGAGACCCAGTACTTC.

This clonotype was found a few times. This rearrangement joins TRBV11-2 to TRBJ2-2; 7 nucleotides match TRBD2. The ends lost 3 bases at V and 4 bases at J; junction bases unmatched: 8. The germline CDR1 and CDR2 sequences are SGHAT and FQNNGV. This CDR3 spans 16 amino acids. The CDR3 protein is CASSLYGGWGTGELFF. For the CDR3, the DNA is TGTGCCAGCAGCTTGTACGGGGGGTGGGGCACCGGGGAGCTGTTTTTT.

The rearrangement uses TRBV24-1 and TRBJ2-7, with D perhaps TRBD1 (5 bases). V gave up 7 bases and J gave up 1 base, with 7 bases separating them. CDR3 length: 12 amino acids. CDR1 is KGHDR, CDR2 SFDVKD, per germline. DNA for the CDR3: TGTGCCACCAGAGGGGATTCCTACGAGCAGTACTTC. Its translation: CATRGDSYEQYF.

The V and J genes are TRBV20-1 and TRBJ1-5; D gene unclear. The V end lost 5 bases, the J end lost 1 base, and 15 bases lay between the germline ends. The CDR3 contains 15 residues. The germline gives CDR1 DFQATT, CDR2 SNEGSKA (reference sequence). CDR3: CSARGSGESNQPQHF. The CDR3 DNA is TGCAGTGCTCGAGGGAGTGGGGAGAGCAATCAGCCCCAGCATTTT.

The chain carries TRBV10-2 and TRBJ2-7, with D tentatively TRBD2 (5 bases). Germline CDR1 is WSHSY and CDR2 is SAAADI. This CDR3 is built from 14 residues. V was clipped by 3 bases and J by 2 bases, with 11 bases between them. DNA for the CDR3: TGCGCCAGCAGTGAACCTAGCCGGACCTACGAGCAGTACTTC. Translating gives CASSEPSRTYEQYF.

This clonotype was recorded many times. The chain recombines TRBV6-2 or TRBV6-3 with TRBJ1-1, with D maybe TRBD1 (6 bases). The ends were cut back, 0 bases at V and 3 bases at J, with 11 bases in the middle. There are 15 residues in the CDR3. Germline V CDR1 and CDR2: MNHEY, SVGEGT. In nucleotides, the CDR3 is TGTGCCAGCAGTTACTCGTCACAGGGTGACACTGAAGCTTTCTTT. Translating it yields CASSYSSQGDTEAFF.

This clonotype has more than one count but fewer than ten. This chain joins TRBV6-5 and TRBJ2-7; possibly TRBD1 for D (5 bases). The CDR3 totals 16 residues. V lost 0 bases and J lost 0, with 12 bases in between. Per germline, CDR1 MNHEY and CDR2 SVGAGI. The CDR3 DNA reads as TGTGCCAGCAGTTACTCATGGGGCGGATTCTCCTACGAGCAGTACTTC. Translating gives CASSYSWGGFSYEQYF.

Worth noting for this clonotype: Given a much more abundant clone one base away, this may be a read error. This chain links TRBV5-1 with TRBJ1-3; TRBD1 is a possible D gene (5 bases). The CDR3 has 16 residues. Per germline, CDR1 SGHRS and CDR2 YFSETQ. V was pared by 6 bases and J by 7 bases, with 23 bases between. The CDR3: CASIRTTAEGGNTIYF. The CDR3 nucleotides are TGCGCCAGCATCCGAACGACAGCCGAAGGAGGTAACACCATATATTTT.

There are many counts of this clonotype. The V and J genes are TRBV24-1 and TRBJ1-2; 7 bases match TRBD1. V was clipped by 3 bases and J by 7 bases; unmatched bases: 4. Germline V CDR1 and CDR2: KGHDR, SFDVKD. The CDR3 spans 13 residues. The CDR3 coding sequence is TGTGCCACCAGTGATCCCGACAGGGCTGGCTACACCTTC. This gives the protein CATSDPDRAGYTF.

This clonotype has a count of ten or more. The J gene is TRBJ2-7, the V gene TRBV6-1, with 8 positions matching TRBD1. J gave up 10 bases and V 5 bases, and 19 bases lay outside the gene matches. CDR3 length: 16 amino acids. Germline CDR1 is MNHNS and CDR2 is SASEGT. The CDR3 protein is CASSPGTGPRTGLQYF. Written as DNA, the CDR3 is TGTGCCAGCAGTCCCGGGACAGGACCCCGAACTGGTCTACAGTACTTC.

This clonotype was seen many times. The CDR3: CASSPTGLAGANVLTF. CDR3 nucleotides: TGTGCCAGCAGTCCGACAGGCCTGGCTGGGGCCAACGTCCTGACTTTC. J is TRBJ2-6 and V is TRBV12-3 or TRBV12-4; D is possibly TRBD1 (6 bases). The CDR3 length is 16 residues. The V end was cut by 5 bases, the J end by 2 bases, with 13 bases between.